This is a list of T cell receptor beta chains from one sample in a study of OX40 agonist ivuxolimab in advanced cancers. Repertoires were generated with immunoSEQ multiplex PCR, while TCRdb's copy carries only in-frame clones and drops some. The sample records 60,000 to 70,000 clones, 80% being singletons. Sequencing was performed on CD4+ or CD8+ T cells sorted from blood, taken in a trial of the OX40 agonist ivuxolimab. These receptor sequences come from an adult with an advanced solid tumor such as melanoma, head and neck, liver or kidney cancer. CDR3s include the opening cysteine and the closing phenylalanine or tryptophan. Fields, in order: V gene, clone size, D gene, J gene, CDR3 DNA, CDR3 protein. A D gene is named only where the DNA matches it firmly. Expanded clones get a size class; other rows say once, few or many, or leave the size out.

v_call: TRBV11-3
clone_size: -
d_call: TRBD1
j_call: TRBJ1-2
cdr3_nt: TGTGCCAGCAGCCCTATTAGGGGGCAGGACTATGGCTACACCTTC
cdr3_aa: CASSPIRGQDYGYTF

v_call: TRBV6-1
clone_size: -
d_call: TRBD2
j_call: TRBJ2-7
cdr3_nt: TGTGCCAGCAGGGGAGCGGGGGGCAGGGGGGAGCAGTACTTC
cdr3_aa: CASRGAGGRGEQYF

v_call: TRBV6-1
clone_size: few
d_call: -
j_call: TRBJ2-5
cdr3_nt: TGTGCCGGGGGCGGGGAGACCCAGTACTTC
cdr3_aa: CAGGGETQYF

v_call: TRBV5-4
clone_size: -
d_call: -
j_call: TRBJ2-6
cdr3_nt: TGTGCCAGCAGCTCGGGACTTGTAGACTCTGGGGCCAACGTCCTGACTTTC
cdr3_aa: CASSSGLVDSGANVLTF

v_call: TRBV7-7
clone_size: -
d_call: TRBD1
j_call: TRBJ2-7
cdr3_nt: TGTGCCAGCAGCTTTGGACAGGGTCTATACGAGCAGTACTTC
cdr3_aa: CASSFGQGLYEQYF

v_call: TRBV6-5
clone_size: few
d_call: TRBD2
j_call: TRBJ2-3
cdr3_nt: TGTGCCAGCACTTCCACGGGGGGGACAGATACGCAGTATTTT
cdr3_aa: CASTSTGGTDTQYF

v_call: TRBV5-8
clone_size: -
d_call: -
j_call: TRBJ2-7
cdr3_nt: TGTGCCAGCAGCTTGGTTCAGAGGTACGAGCAGTACTTC
cdr3_aa: CASSLVQRYEQYF

v_call: TRBV6-5
clone_size: -
d_call: TRBD1
j_call: TRBJ2-7
cdr3_nt: TGTGCCAGCAGTTTCCGTACAGGGGACGAGCAGTACTTC
cdr3_aa: CASSFRTGDEQYF

v_call: TRBV7-8
clone_size: once
d_call: TRBD1
j_call: TRBJ1-1
cdr3_nt: TGTGCCAGCAGCCCTAAGCAGACAGGGGTGAACACTGAAGCTTTCTTT
cdr3_aa: CASSPKQTGVNTEAFF

v_call: TRBV6-5
clone_size: -
d_call: -
j_call: TRBJ1-2
cdr3_nt: TGTGCCAGCATAGCAGATAATTACAACTATGGCTACACCTTC
cdr3_aa: CASIADNYNYGYTF

v_call: TRBV5-1
clone_size: once
d_call: -
j_call: TRBJ1-1
cdr3_nt: TGCGCCAGCAGCTTGAATATCGGGCAGAACACTGAAGCTTTCTTT
cdr3_aa: CASSLNIGQNTEAFF

v_call: TRBV13
clone_size: -
d_call: -
j_call: TRBJ1-5
cdr3_nt: TGTGCCAGCAGCTTAGCAAGGGCAAATCAGCCCCAGCATTTT
cdr3_aa: CASSLARANQPQHF

v_call: TRBV5-1
clone_size: -
d_call: TRBD2
j_call: TRBJ2-3
cdr3_nt: TGCGCCAGCAGCTTGGTTCGGGGGGGGCCCGGTTGGGGCACAGATACGCAGTATTTT
cdr3_aa: CASSLVRGGPGWGTDTQYF

v_call: TRBV28
clone_size: few
d_call: -
j_call: TRBJ1-3
cdr3_nt: TGTGCCAGCAGTCCGCCCGACTCTAGCTCTGGAAACACCATATATTTT
cdr3_aa: CASSPPDSSSGNTIYF

v_call: TRBV7-9
clone_size: -
d_call: TRBD1
j_call: TRBJ2-2
cdr3_nt: TGTGCCAGCAGCCCGGGACAGCGTCACACCGGGGAGCTGTTTTTT
cdr3_aa: CASSPGQRHTGELFF

v_call: TRBV5-6
clone_size: -
d_call: TRBD1
j_call: TRBJ1-3
cdr3_nt: TGTGCCAGCAGCTCCTGGACAGGCATCGCCGGAAACACCATATATTTT
cdr3_aa: CASSSWTGIAGNTIYF

v_call: TRBV9
clone_size: -
d_call: TRBD1
j_call: TRBJ2-3
cdr3_nt: TGTGCCAGCAGCGTAGAATCTTGGACAGGGCGGGATACGCAGTATTTT
cdr3_aa: CASSVESWTGRDTQYF

v_call: TRBV5-1
clone_size: -
d_call: -
j_call: TRBJ1-1
cdr3_nt: TGCGCCAGCAGCTACTCCCTCGGACAGAACACTGAAGCTTTCTTT
cdr3_aa: CASSYSLGQNTEAFF

v_call: TRBV5-1
clone_size: -
d_call: -
j_call: TRBJ2-6
cdr3_nt: TGCGCCAGCAGCTTGGGGGGGAAAACAGGGACTGGGGCCAACGTCCTGACTTTC
cdr3_aa: CASSLGGKTGTGANVLTF

v_call: TRBV5-1
clone_size: few
d_call: -
j_call: TRBJ2-3
cdr3_nt: TGCGCCAGCAGCTTGTTACAGCAGGGCACAGATACGCAGTATTTT
cdr3_aa: CASSLLQQGTDTQYF

v_call: TRBV30
clone_size: -
d_call: TRBD2
j_call: TRBJ2-6
cdr3_nt: TGTGCCTGGAGCCTCGGGGGGGGTAACAACGTCCTGACTTTC
cdr3_aa: CAWSLGGGNNVLTF

v_call: TRBV5-1
clone_size: -
d_call: -
j_call: TRBJ2-3
cdr3_nt: TGCGCCAGCAGCTTTACGCGGGTGGGCGGAGATACGCAGTATTTT
cdr3_aa: CASSFTRVGGDTQYF

v_call: TRBV28
clone_size: -
d_call: -
j_call: TRBJ1-1
cdr3_nt: TGTGCCAGCTGGGGGGGGCAGACGAACACTGAAGCTTTCTTT
cdr3_aa: CASWGGQTNTEAFF

v_call: TRBV19
clone_size: -
d_call: TRBD1
j_call: TRBJ1-5
cdr3_nt: TGTGCCAGTAGTAAACAGGGGCTCCGGCAGCCCCAGCATTTT
cdr3_aa: CASSKQGLRQPQHF